The rows below give T cell receptor beta chains drawn from one sample of a study of blood T cell repertoires in COVID-19. Using immunoSEQ multiplex PCR, the repertoire was profiled, and TCRdb retains in-frame clones only, with some absent. The data show roughly 380,000 clones, approximately 77% seen once. Sequenced sample: peripheral blood. All receptors derive from a human donor with acute or convalescent COVID-19. The donor label of this sample is uncertain. The CDR3 runs from the conserved cysteine through the conserved F or W. D genes are given only for firm matches. Size tells how often a clone was seen (once, few, many) or the class of an expanded clone, and some rows leave it out.

TRBV19	.	TRBJ1-2	many	CASSITGQYGYTF	TGTGCCAGTAGTATCACAGGACAGTATGGCTACACCTTC
TRBV3-1/TRBV3-2	.	TRBJ1-1	.	CASSPDVRGTEAFF	TGTGCCAGCAGCCCCGACGTTCGGGGGACTGAAGCTTTCTTT
TRBV6-5	.	TRBJ2-1	.	CASRERSYNEQFF	TGTGCCAGCAGAGAGAGGTCCTACAATGAGCAGTTCTTC
TRBV6-2/TRBV6-3	TRBD1	TRBJ2-2	.	CASSFNRGGASLFF	TGTGCCAGCAGTTTCAACCGAGGGGGCGCTTCGCTGTTTTTT
TRBV28	.	TRBJ1-2	.	CASSLTVGGAGYTF	TGTGCCAGCAGTTTAACGGTGGGGGGTGCTGGCTACACCTTC
TRBV10-2	.	TRBJ2-5	.	CASSESRQAGTETQYF	TGCGCCAGCAGTGAGTCCCGTCAGGCGGGGACGGAGACCCAGTACTTC
TRBV5-1	TRBD1	TRBJ2-3	once	CASSSDRGDTDTQYF	TGCGCCAGCAGCTCCGACAGGGGGGACACAGATACGCAGTATTTT
TRBV4-2	.	TRBJ2-2	.	CASSQPGRGSGELFF	TGTGCCAGCAGCCAACCCGGGAGAGGGAGCGGGGAGCTGTTTTTT
TRBV15	.	TRBJ1-2	.	CATSRDQGYGYTF	TGTGCCACCAGCAGAGATCAGGGATATGGCTACACCTTC
TRBV3-1/TRBV3-2	TRBD2	TRBJ2-3	.	CASSQDLYGGGRTDTQYF	TGTGCCAGCAGCCAAGATCTTTATGGCGGGGGTCGCACAGATACGCAGTATTTT
TRBV5-4	.	TRBJ2-7	.	CASSLGGVAGEQYF	TGTGCCAGCAGCTTAGGCGGGGTAGCAGGCGAGCAGTACTTC
TRBV12-3/TRBV12-4	.	TRBJ1-4	.	CASSLEQEKLFF	TGTGCCAGCAGTTTAGAACAGGAAAAACTGTTTTTT
TRBV6-2/TRBV6-3	.	TRBJ1-6	.	CASSYDLNSGTRNSPLHF	TGTGCCAGCAGTTACGACCTAAACTCCGGGACAAGGAATTCACCCCTCCACTTT
TRBV5-1	TRBD2	TRBJ2-1	.	CASSPIAGSSYNEQFF	TGCGCCAGCAGCCCAATAGCGGGTAGCTCCTACAATGAGCAGTTCTTC
TRBV30	.	TRBJ1-1	.	CAWSVRQGNTEAFF	TGTGCCTGGAGTGTAAGGCAGGGGAACACTGAAGCTTTCTTT
TRBV6-5	.	TRBJ2-2	.	CASSSRGAGELFF	TGTGCCAGCAGTTCGCGGGGCGCCGGGGAGCTGTTTTTT
TRBV18	.	TRBJ1-5	.	CASSLGQSNQPQHF	TGTGCCAGCTCCCTAGGACAAAGCAATCAGCCCCAGCATTTT
TRBV5-1	TRBD2	TRBJ2-1	.	CASSYLQAGGYNEQFF	TGCGCCAGCAGCTACCTTCAGGCGGGGGGATACAATGAGCAGTTCTTC
TRBV6-1	.	TRBJ1-5	few	CASSELLRRVNQPQHF	TGTGCCAGCAGTGAACTCCTGCGCAGGGTCAATCAGCCCCAGCATTTT
TRBV7-2	TRBD2	TRBJ2-3	.	CASSLNILAGYTDTQYF	TGTGCCAGCAGCTTAAATATACTAGCGGGGTACACAGATACGCAGTATTTT
TRBV6-5	TRBD1	TRBJ1-2	.	CASSRDREYYGYTF	TGTGCCAGCTCACGGGACAGGGAATACTATGGCTACACCTTC
TRBV4-2	TRBD2	TRBJ2-2	.	CASSPSGGAFTGELFF	TGTGCCAGCAGCCCTAGCGGGGGGGCCTTCACCGGGGAGCTGTTTTTT
TRBV5-1	TRBD2	TRBJ2-1	.	CASSKTSGAYNEQFF	TGCGCCAGCAGCAAAACTAGCGGGGCCTACAATGAGCAGTTCTTC
TRBV20-1	.	TRBJ2-7	.	CSARDLAGVVF	TGCAGTGCTAGAGATCTGGCAGGGGTGGTCTTC
TRBV5-4	TRBD2	TRBJ2-1	.	CASSFPPGLDSREQFF	TGTGCCAGCAGCTTTCCTCCGGGACTAGATTCAAGGGAGCAGTTCTTC
TRBV7-2	.	TRBJ2-3	.	CASSLTRTSTDTQYF	TGTGCCAGCAGCTTAACGAGGACTAGCACAGATACGCAGTATTTT
TRBV4-2	.	TRBJ2-2	.	CASSQGPGSAGELFF	TGTGCCAGCAGCCAAGGACCCGGGAGCGCCGGGGAGCTGTTTTTT
TRBV7-2	TRBD1	TRBJ1-2	.	CASSWRTGSVGYGYTF	TGTGCCAGCAGCTGGCGGACAGGGTCGGTTGGCTATGGCTACACCTTC
TRBV30	.	TRBJ1-1	once	CANSTGASAEAFF	TGTGCCAATTCGACAGGCGCATCGGCTGAAGCTTTCTTT
TRBV29-1	TRBD1	TRBJ1-2	.	CSVEEALNRDSHTINYGYTF	TGCAGCGTTGAAGAAGCTCTCAACCGGGACAGCCATACCATTAACTATGGCTACACCTTC
TRBV30	TRBD1	TRBJ1-2	.	CAWGPGQGIRDGYTF	TGTGCCTGGGGTCCGGGACAGGGAATTCGAGATGGCTACACCTTC
TRBV19	.	TRBJ2-7	.	CASSPARLPSNEQYF	TGTGCCAGTAGTCCCGCTCGACTGCCTTCCAACGAGCAGTACTTC
TRBV5-1	.	TRBJ2-7	.	CASSLGMGSYEQYF	TGCGCCAGCAGCTTGGGTATGGGCAGCTACGAGCAGTACTTC
TRBV10-3	.	TRBJ1-5	.	CATKGRGDSNQPQHF	TGTGCCACAAAAGGTCGGGGGGATAGCAATCAGCCCCAGCATTTT
TRBV5-1	TRBD1	TRBJ1-1	.	CASTSQTGGIMNTEAFF	TGCGCCAGCACCTCTCAAACAGGGGGTATCATGAACACTGAAGCTTTCTTT
TRBV19	.	TRBJ1-1	.	CASRTGTSNTEAFF	TGTGCCAGTAGAACCGGGACAAGTAACACTGAAGCTTTCTTT
TRBV19	.	TRBJ2-2	.	CASSPWASDTGELFF	TGTGCCAGTAGTCCTTGGGCTAGCGACACCGGGGAGCTGTTTTTT
TRBV7-2	.	TRBJ1-2	.	CASSLSDSLYGYTF	TGTGCCAGCAGCTTGTCGGACAGCCTCTATGGCTACACCTTC
TRBV7-9	TRBD2	TRBJ2-7	.	CASRSSGGDYEQYF	TGTGCCAGCAGATCGAGCGGGGGAGACTACGAGCAGTACTTC
TRBV6-5	.	TRBJ1-2	.	CASSPRTGGYTF	TGTGCCAGCAGCCCAAGGACGGGAGGCTACACCTTC
TRBV5-4	.	TRBJ2-7	.	CASSLWGAPIYEQYF	TGTGCCAGCAGCTTGTGGGGCGCCCCTATCTACGAGCAGTACTTC
TRBV4-1	TRBD2	TRBJ2-7	.	CASSQESGGYSYEQYF	TGCGCCAGCAGCCAAGAATCCGGGGGGTACTCCTACGAGCAGTACTTC
TRBV5-1	.	TRBJ1-6	.	CASSGGRSSYNSPLHF	TGCGCCAGCAGCGGGGGCAGGAGCTCCTATAATTCACCCCTCCACTTT
TRBV6-5	.	TRBJ2-1	once	CASSPPSGTYNEQFF	TGTGCCAGCAGCCCCCCCAGCGGTACCTACAATGAGCAGTTCTTC
TRBV28	.	TRBJ1-6	many	CASRRRESPLHF	TGTGCCAGCAGACGCAGGGAATCACCCCTCCACTTT
TRBV28	.	TRBJ2-7	.	CASSSHRRGSYEQYF	TGTGCCAGCTCCTCCCACCGGCGGGGTTCCTACGAGCAGTACTTC
TRBV30	.	TRBJ2-7	.	CAWSLSYEQYF	TGTGCCTGGAGTCTCTCCTACGAGCAGTACTTC